A single sample is the source of the 17 T cell receptor beta chains below, sequenced in a study of regulatory dendritic cells for organ transplantation (dated by TCRdb to 2016 to 2017). Their recognized antigens are unknown. Sorted T cell subsets were CFSE-labeled and co-cultured for 5 days with allogeneic regulatory or mature dendritic cells at a 1:10 DC:T ratio. Libraries were built with the immunoSEQ multiplex PCR assay. The table comes from immuneACCESS by way of TCRdb, which keeps in-frame sequences with V and J called. Part of the clones is missing from these tables; in studies checked, under half for an unresolved V gene and the rest for unknown reasons. This sample holds roughly 12,000 clones; about nine tenths were observed only once. Clones ranked in the top ten supply around 0.4% of the sample. Sequencing used naive CD8+ T cells from blood cultured with dendritic cells. In the paper's terms, the cell subset or site label means: CD45RA+ naive T cells. All receptors come from a human donor in good health.

The chain employs TRBV4-3 and TRBJ2-7, with a possible D match to TRBD1 (5 bases). Between the trimmed V and J ends, which lost 0 bases and 1 base, there was a span of 7 bases. The germline V gene encodes CDR1 LGHNA and CDR2 YSLEER. CDR3 length: 14 residues. The CDR3 nucleotides read TGCGCCAGCAGCCAAGATCCAGGGTCCTACGAGCAGTACTTC. It specifies CASSQDPGSYEQYF.

This sequence joins TRBV5-5 and TRBJ1-5, with D possibly being TRBD1 (5 bases). Trimming removed 4 bases from V and 2 bases from J, with 13 bases in between. Per the germline V gene, CDR1 is SGHKS and CDR2 is YYEKEE (reference sequence). The length of the CDR3 is 15 residues. The CDR3 DNA reads as TGTGCCAGCAGCCTCGGGGGATCAGGCAATCAGCCCCAGCATTTT. As protein: CASSLGGSGNQPQHF.

The chain recombines TRBV29-1 with TRBJ1-1; TRBD1 agrees at 7 bases. The CDR3 length is 18 residues. With 7 bases clipped from V and 0 bases from J, the junction kept 20 bases outside the gene matches. From germline, CDR1 is SQVTM and CDR2 ANQGSEA. CDR3 residues: CSATGTASTRAMNTEAFF. CDR3 nucleotides: TGCAGCGCCACCGGGACAGCCTCTACCCGCGCCATGAACACTGAAGCTTTCTTT. The variable domain in full, completed from reference TRBV29-1 and TRBJ1-1, reads SAVISQKPSRDICQRGTSLTIQCQVDSQVTMMFWYRQQPGQSLTLIATANQGSEATYESGFVIDKFPISRPNLTFSTLTVSNMSPEDSSIYLCSATGTASTRAMNTEAFFGQGTRLTVV.

Only a few counts were recorded for this clone. This chain joins TRBV5-1 and TRBJ2-2; D not certain. The CDR3 covers 14 residues. V lost 4 bases, J lost 4 bases, and 11 bases lay in between. Germline CDR1 is SGHRS and CDR2 is YFSETQ. This CDR3 reads CASSPMGPTGELFF. The CDR3 DNA reads TGCGCCAGCAGCCCCATGGGCCCCACCGGGGAGCTGTTTTTT.

This chain links TRBV11-3 with TRBJ2-7; 9 bases match TRBD2. The V segment lost 5 bases and the J segment 3 bases; nucleotides outside the gene matches: 5. Germline loops: CDR1 SGHNT, CDR2 YENEEA. This CDR3 has 14 residues. The CDR3 DNA is TGTGCCAGCAGCCCTGGGACTAGCAGCTACGAGCAGTACTTC. Translating gives CASSPGTSSYEQYF.

The chain has TRBV29-1 and TRBJ2-7; 7 nucleotides line up with TRBD1. This CDR3 region has 14 residues. Per germline, CDR1 SQVTM and CDR2 ANQGSEA. The ends lost 2 bases at V and 3 bases at J; junction bases unmatched: 7. The CDR3, as DNA: TGCAGCGTTGAAAGGGGGCAGGGGGTCTACGAGCAGTACTTC. Amino acid sequence: CSVERGQGVYEQYF.

The rearrangement links TRBV4-3 to TRBJ2-5; D is undetermined. Germline V lookup: CDR1 LGHNA, CDR2 YSLEER. Trimming shortened V by 1 base and J by 2 bases, and 11 bases separated the two germline ends. The CDR3 totals 15 residues. The CDR3 reads CASSQVLRSQETQYF. The CDR3 nucleotides are TGCGCCAGCAGCCAAGTATTAAGGTCACAAGAGACCCAGTACTTC.

The chain couples TRBV9 to TRBJ2-7; 9 positions match TRBD1. From germline, CDR1 is SGDLS and CDR2 YYNGEE. The junction had 8 bases not matched to a gene; V was cut back by 3 bases and J by 4 bases. The CDR3 is 15 amino acids. The CDR3 loop is CASSADGDREYEQYF. The CDR3 DNA sequence: TGTGCCAGCAGCGCTGATGGGGACAGGGAGTACGAGCAGTACTTC.

The chain has TRBV14 and TRBJ1-1, with D maybe TRBD1 (5 bases). Trimming stripped 4 bases from V and 4 bases from J, with 22 bases between. This CDR3 is 17 amino acids long. Germline CDR1 reads SGHDN; CDR2 reads FVKESK. The CDR3 bases are TGTGCCAGCAGCCTCGTGGGGGGTGACGAAGTAGGCACTGAAGCTTTCTTT. It encodes CASSLVGGDEVGTEAFF.

The chain employs TRBV7-3 and TRBJ1-1; D gene unclear. CDR1 and CDR2 (germline): SGHTA, FQGTGA. Trimming stripped 0 bases from V and 1 base from J, with 9 bases between. CDR3 size: 15 residues. For the CDR3, the DNA is TGTGCCAGCAGCTTAACCAGGCGGGGGAACACTGAAGCTTTCTTT. This encodes CASSLTRRGNTEAFF.

V gene TRBV7-9 combines with J gene TRBJ2-3; D might be TRBD1 or TRBD2, each matching 6 bases. Germline assignment: CDR1 SEHNR and CDR2 FQNEAQ (reference sequence). Trimming cost V 5 bases and J 6 bases, with 18 bases left between them. The CDR3 is 15 residues long. The CDR3 region is CASSAAGQFPDTQYF. The CDR3 nucleotides read TGTGCCAGCAGCGCGGCGGGACAATTCCCGGATACGCAGTATTTT.

The chain employs TRBV7-8 and TRBJ2-3, with D possibly TRBD1 on 6 matching bases. Germline V gene lookup returns CDR1 SGHVS and CDR2 FQNEAQ. The CDR3 consists of 16 residues. V dropped 8 bases and J dropped 4 bases, with 22 bases sitting between them. The CDR3 reads CASLGNEGVSADTQYF. The CDR3 DNA reads TGTGCCAGCCTAGGGAATGAGGGGGTGTCCGCAGATACGCAGTATTTT.

The genes are TRBV11-1 and TRBJ2-1, with TRBD2 matching over 10 bases. The CDR3 runs to 16 residues. Trimming cost V 3 bases and J 8 bases; bases outside gene matches: 10. CDR1 is SGHAT and CDR2 is FQDESV in the germline V gene (reference sequence). Here the CDR3 reads CASSFLRLAGRDEQFF. The CDR3 DNA sequence: TGTGCCAGCAGCTTCCTCAGACTAGCGGGTCGGGATGAGCAGTTCTTC.

The rearrangement uses TRBV6-6 and TRBJ2-5, with 13 positions matching TRBD2. The germline CDR1 and CDR2 sequences are MNHNY and SVGAGI (reference sequence). The length of the CDR3 is 15 residues. V was clipped by 5 bases and J by 4 bases; unmatched bases: 4. In DNA, the CDR3 is TGTGCCAGCAGTCATACTAGCGGGGGGGGAGAGACCCAGTACTTC. Protein: CASSHTSGGGETQYF.

The chain uses TRBV23-1 and TRBJ2-1; D ambiguous. TRBV23-1 is known as an ORF, though its function is uncertain. The CDR3 runs 14 residues. The germline V and J ends were trimmed by 0 bases and 8 bases, with 11 bases remaining between them. In nucleotides, the CDR3 is TGCGCCAGCAGTCAATCCAAAAGCGCCGATGAGCAGTTCTTC. The encoded protein is CASSQSKSADEQFF.

The rearrangement uses TRBV15 and TRBJ2-2; D perhaps matches TRBD2 (5 bases). Trimming took off 8 bases at V and 5 bases at J, with 15 bases between the two ends. This CDR3 has 14 amino acids. Germline CDR1 LNHNV, CDR2 YYDKDF (reference sequence). The CDR3 region has the DNA TGTGCCACCTGTTGTGATCCGGGAACCGGGGAGCTGTTTTTT. It encodes CATCCDPGTGELFF.

This chain joins TRBV9 and TRBJ2-1; 10 bases match TRBD2. This CDR3 is 16 amino acids long. Germline CDR1 and CDR2: SGDLS and YYNGEE. V was pared by 0 bases and J by 7 bases, with 7 bases of the junction left unmatched. The CDR3 region has the DNA TGTGCCAGCAGCGTAGGGCTAGCGGGAGTGTTTAATGAGCAGTTCTTC. Its protein product is CASSVGLAGVFNEQFF.